Listed below are T cell receptor beta chains from one sample, sequenced in a study of vaccination effects on CD4 cells after COVID-19. Antigens for these TCRs are unknown. Here immunoSEQ multiplex PCR was the method, and the copy in TCRdb shows in-frame clones only, minus some. The data show tens of thousands of clones, roughly 70% seen once. The specimen comprised CD4+ T cells from PBMCs cultured with SARS-CoV-2 spike peptides, sampled before COVID-19 vaccination. These receptors were obtained from a human donor who received a COVID-19 vaccine. The CDR3 runs from the conserved cysteine through the conserved F or W. The order of the fields is V gene, J gene, CDR3 protein.

TRBV11-2	TRBJ1-2	CASSLSEDYGYTF
TRBV7-9	TRBJ1-1	CASSLDREGAFF
TRBV2	TRBJ1-3	CASSETSGSGNTIYF
TRBV6-5	TRBJ1-2	CASYRGALNYGYTF
TRBV5-1	TRBJ2-7	CASRGGQGRYEQYF
TRBV6-4	TRBJ2-1	CASSDLKGGVGGYYNEQFF
TRBV6-1	TRBJ1-5	CASSENRGSSNQPQHF
TRBV6-2/TRBV6-3	TRBJ1-1	CASSLPSTGLRLNTEAFF
TRBV12-3/TRBV12-4	TRBJ1-2	CASREGTLGGYTF
TRBV7-9	TRBJ2-7	CASSSLAGGRSHEQYF
TRBV4-1	TRBJ2-1	CASSQGDASGRAAEQFF
TRBV25-1	TRBJ2-4	CASSEMGQGNIQYF
TRBV6-5	TRBJ2-1	CASSTGTGGTWQFF
TRBV5-4	TRBJ1-5	CASSYGTGGNQPQHF
TRBV5-4	TRBJ1-2	CASNLQGNYGYTF
TRBV5-1	TRBJ2-1	CASSLAAGGGTEQFF
TRBV3-1/TRBV3-2	TRBJ1-2	CASSLENKRCYTF
TRBV6-5	TRBJ1-6	CASSYIGGARNSPLHF
TRBV6-1	TRBJ1-1	CASSEVPFSAEAFF
TRBV12-5	TRBJ2-3	CASGPKRAHSTDTQYF
TRBV24-1	TRBJ2-3	CATSDLTGSTDTQYF
TRBV19	TRBJ2-2	CASTRDRGFTNTGELFF
TRBV9	TRBJ2-3	CASSVVTDTQYF
TRBV5-4	TRBJ2-1	CASSFFPGTLNNEQFF
TRBV6-5	TRBJ2-1	CASRAGSYNEQFF
TRBV4-1	TRBJ1-1	CASSQDLTGLYMNTEAFF
TRBV4-1	TRBJ2-1	CASSQEYGTSGGGLF
TRBV18	TRBJ1-1	CASSLDRQKEAFF
TRBV7-2	TRBJ1-1	CASSLDRNTEAFF
TRBV5-6	TRBJ1-1	CASSRSRDTEAFF
TRBV5-1	TRBJ2-2	CASRLLAEANTGELFF